This T cell receptor (beta chain) was documented in a study of blood T cell repertoires in COVID-19. Germline V gene lookup returns CDR1 KGHSH and CDR2 LQKENI. Between the trimmed V and J ends, which lost 3 bases and 2 bases, there was a span of 14 bases. This CDR3 has 15 amino acids. Generated by immunoSEQ multiplex PCR, the TCRdb table keeps only in-frame clones and is missing some. The sample carries 28,000 or so clones, around 92% recorded once. This TCR was recovered from a human donor in a cohort sampled during active COVID-19. This sequence joins TRBV18 and TRBJ2-7; D might be TRBD2 (6 bases). What was sequenced was peripheral blood. As DNA, the CDR3 is TGTGCCAGCTCACCCGGGGTAGCGGTTACCTACGAGCAGTACTTC. Translated, it gives CASSPGVAVTYEQYF.